This entry describes one T cell receptor beta chain. The data belong to a study of T cell changes during pregnancy in multiple sclerosis. Germline V gives CDR1 SGHTA, CDR2 FQGNSA. Unmatched junction bases numbered 15, after V lost 0 bases and J lost 5 bases. This CDR3 is built from 19 residues. The table came from immunoSEQ multiplex PCR; TCRdb's copy has only in-frame clones and leaves some out. The table has 50,000 or so clones, approximately 92% seen once. The material was CD4+ T cells from peripheral blood mononuclear cells, obtained after pregnancy. The chain is built from TRBV7-2 and TRBJ2-7; 11 nucleotides line up with TRBD2. The origin of this receptor is a female donor with multiple sclerosis, enrolled in a pregnancy study. The CDR3 region is CASSLAPGTSGSSLDEQYF. CDR3 in DNA: TGTGCCAGCAGCTTAGCGCCTGGAACTAGCGGGAGTTCTCTGGACGAGCAGTACTTC.